The T cell receptor (beta chain) under discussion was sequenced for a study of T cell changes during pregnancy in multiple sclerosis. Profiled with immunoSEQ multiplex PCR; TCRdb holds only in-frame clones, not every one. The sample carries more than 40,000 clones, about 90% recorded once. The CDR3 loop spans 16 amino acids. The J segment lost 1 base and the V segment lost 4 bases, leaving 8 bases of the junction unmatched. Germline CDR1 reads LNHNV; CDR2 reads YYDKDF (reference sequence). The rearrangement joins TRBV15 to TRBJ2-3; 7 positions match TRBD2. This sequence was found in a female donor in good health, enrolled as a control in a pregnancy study. This material consisted of peripheral blood, taken in the first trimester of pregnancy. CDR3 loop: CATSTREASGTDTQYF. DNA for the CDR3: TGTGCCACCAGCACCCGGGAGGCTAGCGGCACAGATACGCAGTATTTT.